This TCR beta chain was identified in a study of T cells in tuberculosis. General observations from the study: T cells binding CD1B-GMM tetramer weakly possibly escaped the sort.

The V and J ends lost 4 bases and 1 base, in that order; junction bases with no gene match: 6. Germline CDR1 and CDR2: LGHNT and FRNRAP. The CDR3 is 16 residues long. Cells were sorted from thawed PBMC rested overnight and stained with GMM-loaded CD1B tetramer, viability dye and anti-CD3. C32 glucose monomycolate from Rhodococcus equi was loaded onto the CD1B tetramers. Tetramer-sorted PBMC had been CD14 monocyte-depleted before freezing. Tetramer-negative cells, roughly 100,000 per donor, were also sorted. No alpha-beta pairing information exists for these sequences. Generated by immunoSEQ multiplex PCR, the TCRdb table keeps only in-frame clones and is missing some. The data contain approximately 88,000 clones, roughly 93% of them singletons.

The sequenced sample was CD1b-GMM tetramer-negative cells sorted from PBMCs. This TCR derives from an adult woman with latent tuberculosis. The V gene is TRBV12-5, the J gene TRBJ2-3; 9 bases line up with TRBD1. The CDR3 DNA follows: TGTGCTAGTGGTTCACCCTGGGACAGGGGCACAGATACGCAGTATTTT. Translating gives CASGSPWDRGTDTQYF.